Listed below are T cell receptor beta chains from one sample, sequenced in a study of tumor-infiltrating lymphocytes in primary liver carcinoma. Each CDR3 protein gets one entry after TCRdb re-called the multiplex PCR reads with MiXCR. The table shows roughly 57,000 distinct CDR3 sequences, with about two thirds occurring only once. Input material: liver tumor tissue from sampling region 2. These receptor sequences come from a man aged 35 to 55 with primary liver carcinoma and hepatitis B virus infection. CDR3s include the opening cysteine and the closing phenylalanine or tryptophan. The order of the fields is D gene, clone size, V gene, J gene, CDR3 protein, CDR3 DNA. A D gene is named only where the DNA matches it firmly. Clone size is shown for a subset of rows, as once, few, many or a class of expanded clone.

.	.	TRBV5-6	TRBJ2-7	CASSLPLLSYEQYF	TGTGCCAGCAGCTTGCCCCTCCTCTCCTACGAGCAGTACTTC
TRBD1	.	TRBV12-3/TRBV12-4	TRBJ2-7	CASSLGKGADYEQYF	TGTGCCAGCAGTTTAGGAAAGGGGGCCGACTACGAGCAGTATTTC
.	.	TRBV7-9	TRBJ2-7	CASSSEANYEQYF	TGTGCCAGCAGCTCGGAGGCGAACTACGAGCAGTACTTC
TRBD2	.	TRBV10-3	TRBJ2-2	CATRERDDTRELFF	TGCGCCACCAGGGAGCGGGACGACACCAGGGAGCTGTTTTTT
.	.	TRBV6-5	TRBJ2-6	CASSYSHGLSGVNVLTF	TGTGCCAGCAGTTACTCTCACGGTTTATCTGGGGTCAACGTCCTGACTTTC
TRBD2	.	TRBV6-1	TRBJ2-7	CVSNPPGLAGGVEQYF	TGTGTCAGCAATCCCCCGGGACTAGCGGGAGGCGTCGAGCAGTACTTC
TRBD1	.	TRBV6-1	TRBJ1-5	CASSEGGGNQPQLF	TGTGCCAGCAGTGAAGGAGGGGGCAATCAACCCCAGCTTTTT
.	.	TRBV6-1	TRBJ2-1	CASTLRASSWIEQFF	TGTGCCAGCACCCTGCGGGCTAGCAGTTGGATTGAGCAGTTCTTC
TRBD2	few	TRBV7-9	TRBJ2-1	CASSFGGGGTAEQFF	TGTGCCAGCAGCTTCGGCGGGGGGGGGACAGCTGAGCAGTTCTTC
TRBD1	.	TRBV11-2	TRBJ2-1	CVSNLEYYRGEQFF	TGTGTCAGCAACTTAGAGTACTACAGGGGAGAGCAGTTCTTC
.	.	TRBV11-2	TRBJ2-2	CANSFGTLTGELFF	TGTGCCAACAGCTTCGGGACACTGACCGGGGAGCTGTTTTTT
.	.	TRBV29-1	TRBJ2-1	CSVEAIGVVRFF	TGCAGCGTTGAAGCCATCGGGGTTGTAAGGTTCTTC
.	.	TRBV19	TRBJ1-2	CATERGSGYGYTF	TGTGCCACCGAAAGGGGTTCGGGCTATGGCTACACCTTC
.	.	TRBV29-1	TRBJ2-2	CSVGAGLGYTGELFF	TGCAGCGTGGGGGCGGGGCTAGGTTACACCGGGGAGCTGTTTTTT
TRBD2	.	TRBV5-1	TRBJ2-7	CASTMTSWSSYEQYF	TGCGCCAGCACCATGACTAGCTGGAGCTCCTACGAGCAGTACTTC
TRBD2	many	TRBV6-1	TRBJ2-2	CASGGLAVTGELFF	TGTGCCAGCGGGGGACTAGCGGTGACCGGGGAGCTGTTTTTT
TRBD2	.	TRBV4-1	TRBJ2-1	CASSPRAVAGVHSEQFF	TGCGCCAGCAGCCCCAGAGCGGTAGCGGGAGTGCATAGTGAGCAGTTCTTC
TRBD1	.	TRBV29-1	TRBJ2-7	CSVRGQNPYEQYF	TGCAGCGTCCGGGGACAGAACCCCTACGAGCAGTACTTC
TRBD1	.	TRBV28	TRBJ1-4	CTSSTDRGEGKLFF	TGTACCAGCAGTACGGACAGGGGTGAAGGAAAACTGTTTTTT
.	.	TRBV11-2	TRBJ2-5	CASSLDPWSSVRGGTQYF	TGTGCCAGCAGTTTAGATCCCTGGTCTAGCGTGAGAGGAGGGACCCAGTACTTC
TRBD1	many	TRBV6-5	TRBJ2-5	CASSYLTGTGRVQETQYF	TGTGCCAGCAGTTACTTAACCGGGACAGGGAGGGTCCAAGAGACCCAGTACTTC
.	medium-sized	TRBV29-1	TRBJ2-3	CSVDTDTQYF	TGCAGCGTCGACACAGATACGCAGTATTTT
TRBD2	.	TRBV29-1	TRBJ2-1	CSVGGGSGSSYNEQFF	TGCAGCGTTGGGGGGGGGAGTGGTAGCTCCTACAATGAGCAGTTCTTC
TRBD2	.	TRBV10-3	TRBJ2-7	CVITKRSGLAGGFYYEQYF	TGTGTCATCACCAAACGATCGGGACTAGCGGGAGGGTTCTACTATGAGCAGTACTTC
TRBD2	.	TRBV19	TRBJ2-7	CASSIGGISYEQYF	TGTGCCAGTAGTATCGGGGGGATCTCCTACGAGCAGTACTTC
.	few	TRBV6-5	TRBJ1-6	CASSYGQGPSPFNF	TGTGCCAGCAGTTACGGCCAGGGCCCCTCACCCTTCAACTTT